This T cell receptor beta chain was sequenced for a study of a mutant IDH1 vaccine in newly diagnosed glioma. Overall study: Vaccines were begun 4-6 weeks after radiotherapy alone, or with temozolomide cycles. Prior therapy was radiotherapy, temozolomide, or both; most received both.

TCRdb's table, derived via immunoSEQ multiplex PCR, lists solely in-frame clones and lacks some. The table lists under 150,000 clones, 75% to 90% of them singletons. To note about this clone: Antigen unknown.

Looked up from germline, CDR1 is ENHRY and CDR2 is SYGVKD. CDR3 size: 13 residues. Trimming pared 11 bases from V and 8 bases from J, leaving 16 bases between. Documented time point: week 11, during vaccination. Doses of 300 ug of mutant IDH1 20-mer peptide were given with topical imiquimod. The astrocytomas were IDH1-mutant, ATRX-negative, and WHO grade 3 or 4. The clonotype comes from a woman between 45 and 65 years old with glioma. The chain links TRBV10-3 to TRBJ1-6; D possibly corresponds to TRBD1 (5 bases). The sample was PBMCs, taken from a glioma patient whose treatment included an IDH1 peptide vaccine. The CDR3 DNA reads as TGTGCCGCCTCCCCCGGGGCTGATTCACCCCTCCACTTT. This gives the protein CAASPGADSPLHF.